This is a list of T cell receptor beta chains from one sample in a study of blood T cells in healthy people across ages. TCRdb fed the 5' RACE reads into MiXCR, producing one record per CDR3 protein. The table lists some 560,000 distinct CDR3 sequences, 27% of them singletons. This sample was also put to use in a study of T cells of mothers and their children.

The sequencing sample was made of blood. These receptors were taken from a boy aged 2 to 9 in good health. The CDR3 runs from the conserved cysteine through the conserved F or W. A D gene is named only where the DNA matches it firmly. Expanded clones get a size class; other rows say once, few or many, or leave the size out.

v_call: TRBV12-3/TRBV12-4
clone_size: few
j_call: TRBJ2-1
d_call: .
cdr3_nt: TGTGCCAGCAGCAGCAAGGTGGAGCAGTTCTTC
cdr3_aa: CASSSKVEQFF

v_call: TRBV18
clone_size: .
j_call: TRBJ2-4
d_call: TRBD2
cdr3_nt: TGTGCCAGCTCACCAGAAGGCGGGGGGAAAAACATTCAGTACTTC
cdr3_aa: CASSPEGGGKNIQYF

v_call: TRBV5-1
clone_size: few
j_call: TRBJ1-1
d_call: .
cdr3_nt: TGCGCCAGCAGCGGCACAGGGCTGAACACTGAAGCTTTCTTT
cdr3_aa: CASSGTGLNTEAFF

v_call: TRBV6-5
clone_size: .
j_call: TRBJ2-7
d_call: .
cdr3_nt: TGTGCCAGCAGTTACTCTGGGTCCCCATACGAGCAGTACTTC
cdr3_aa: CASSYSGSPYEQYF

v_call: TRBV4-2
clone_size: .
j_call: TRBJ1-4
d_call: .
cdr3_nt: TGTGCCAGCAGCCCGGGACGGGGAGGGGAAAAACTGTTTTTT
cdr3_aa: CASSPGRGGEKLFF

v_call: TRBV3-1
clone_size: few
j_call: TRBJ2-7
d_call: .
cdr3_nt: TGTGCCAGCAGCCAAGAGGTGGAGCAGTACTTC
cdr3_aa: CASSQEVEQYF

v_call: TRBV7-9
clone_size: .
j_call: TRBJ1-4
d_call: .
cdr3_nt: TGTGCCAGCAGCCCCGGGACACCTGAAAAACTGTTTTTT
cdr3_aa: CASSPGTPEKLFF

v_call: TRBV7-9
clone_size: .
j_call: TRBJ1-5
d_call: .
cdr3_nt: TGTGCCAGCAGTGCAGATAGCAATCAGCCCCAGCATTTT
cdr3_aa: CASSADSNQPQHF

v_call: TRBV6-6
clone_size: .
j_call: TRBJ2-5
d_call: TRBD1
cdr3_nt: TGTGCCAGCAGTTTCCGACGACAGGGGGCGAAGGAGACCCAGTACTTC
cdr3_aa: CASSFRRQGAKETQYF

v_call: TRBV21-1
clone_size: many
j_call: TRBJ2-7
d_call: .
cdr3_nt: TGTGCCAGCAGCAAGGGGGGGGAAGACGAGCAGTACTTC
cdr3_aa: CASSKGGEDEQYF

v_call: TRBV7-9
clone_size: .
j_call: TRBJ2-4
d_call: TRBD2
cdr3_nt: TGTGCCAGCAGCTTAGTGGCCCGGGGGGTAGCCAAAAACATTCAGTACTTC
cdr3_aa: CASSLVARGVAKNIQYF

v_call: TRBV10-3
clone_size: few
j_call: TRBJ2-3
d_call: TRBD2
cdr3_nt: TGTGCCATCAGTGGACGTGGGGCTAGCGGTACGCAGTATTTT
cdr3_aa: CAISGRGASGTQYF

v_call: TRBV7-9
clone_size: .
j_call: TRBJ2-5
d_call: .
cdr3_nt: TGTGCCAGCAGCTTCGCGGCTAGCATGGAGACCCAGTACTTC
cdr3_aa: CASSFAASMETQYF

v_call: TRBV27
clone_size: once
j_call: TRBJ2-4
d_call: .
cdr3_nt: TGTGCCAGCAGTTTTAGGACGGGCGAAAACATTCAGTACTTC
cdr3_aa: CASSFRTGENIQYF

v_call: TRBV18
clone_size: .
j_call: TRBJ1-2
d_call: TRBD1
cdr3_nt: TGTGCCAGCTCACCAAATACCCGGGACAGGCATGATGGCTACACCTTC
cdr3_aa: CASSPNTRDRHDGYTF

v_call: TRBV5-1
clone_size: few
j_call: TRBJ1-2
d_call: .
cdr3_nt: TGCGCCAGCAGTCCTGCTGGTTATGGCTACACCTTC
cdr3_aa: CASSPAGYGYTF

v_call: TRBV7-9
clone_size: few
j_call: TRBJ1-1
d_call: .
cdr3_nt: TGTGCCAGCAGCCCTCTCGGACAGCTGAACACTGAAGCTTTCTTT
cdr3_aa: CASSPLGQLNTEAFF

v_call: TRBV10-3
clone_size: .
j_call: TRBJ2-1
d_call: TRBD2
cdr3_nt: TGTGCCATCAGTGAGTTGTGGGGTAGCGGGAGGGATTACTACAATGAGCAGTTCTTC
cdr3_aa: CAISELWGSGRDYYNEQFF

v_call: TRBV14
clone_size: many
j_call: TRBJ2-4
d_call: .
cdr3_nt: TGTGCCAGCAGCCAAGAGGGTGCAGACATTCAGTACTTC
cdr3_aa: CASSQEGADIQYF

v_call: TRBV7-8
clone_size: .
j_call: TRBJ2-7
d_call: .
cdr3_nt: TGTGCCAGCAGCCCTAATGGACTGGGCGGCGACGAGCAGTACTTC
cdr3_aa: CASSPNGLGGDEQYF

v_call: TRBV6-5
clone_size: medium-sized
j_call: TRBJ2-1
d_call: TRBD2
cdr3_nt: TGTGCCAGCGGGACTAGCGGGCATGAGCAGTTCTTC
cdr3_aa: CASGTSGHEQFF

v_call: TRBV11-2
clone_size: .
j_call: TRBJ2-1
d_call: .
cdr3_nt: TGTGCCAGCAGCCGGGGACTCAACGTTGAGCAGTTCTTC
cdr3_aa: CASSRGLNVEQFF

v_call: TRBV25-1
clone_size: .
j_call: TRBJ1-6
d_call: TRBD1
cdr3_nt: TGTGCCAGCAGTAACACAGGGGGCAATTCACCCCTCCACTTT
cdr3_aa: CASSNTGGNSPLHF

v_call: TRBV3-1
clone_size: .
j_call: TRBJ2-2
d_call: .
cdr3_nt: TGTGCCAGCAGCCAAGCTCCGAACACCGGGGAGCTGTTTTTT
cdr3_aa: CASSQAPNTGELFF

v_call: TRBV3-1
clone_size: .
j_call: TRBJ2-4
d_call: .
cdr3_nt: TGTGCCAGCAGCCGACGGGACGGTCAAAACATTCAGTACTTC
cdr3_aa: CASSRRDGQNIQYF

v_call: TRBV7-2
clone_size: few
j_call: TRBJ1-5
d_call: .
cdr3_nt: TGTGCCAGCAGCCCCGGTTGGGGAGGACAGCCCCAGCATTTT
cdr3_aa: CASSPGWGGQPQHF

v_call: TRBV7-6
clone_size: .
j_call: TRBJ2-1
d_call: .
cdr3_nt: TGTGCCAGCAGGGGTGTGGGCGTTGAGCAGTTCTTC
cdr3_aa: CASRGVGVEQFF

v_call: TRBV20-1
clone_size: few
j_call: TRBJ2-5
d_call: TRBD2
cdr3_nt: TGCAGTGCTCTCCCTATAGCGGGAGCTCAAGAGACCCAGTACTTC
cdr3_aa: CSALPIAGAQETQYF

v_call: TRBV3-1
clone_size: .
j_call: TRBJ1-4
d_call: TRBD1
cdr3_nt: TGTGCCAGCAGCCAGGGGGACAGGGACGAAAAACTGTTTTTT
cdr3_aa: CASSQGDRDEKLFF

v_call: TRBV10-3
clone_size: few
j_call: TRBJ1-1
d_call: .
cdr3_nt: TGTGCCATCAGTAAGGAAGGGGATAACACTGAAGCTTTCTTT
cdr3_aa: CAISKEGDNTEAFF

v_call: TRBV7-9
clone_size: .
j_call: TRBJ2-5
d_call: TRBD2
cdr3_nt: TGTGCCAGCAGCTCACTCGGAAGTCGGACCGGGGGGGAGACCCAGTACTTC
cdr3_aa: CASSSLGSRTGGETQYF

v_call: TRBV25-1
clone_size: few
j_call: TRBJ2-5
d_call: TRBD1
cdr3_nt: TGTGCCAGCACCGACAGGGGGCGCGGGGAGACCCAGTACTTC
cdr3_aa: CASTDRGRGETQYF

v_call: TRBV6-6
clone_size: few
j_call: TRBJ2-1
d_call: .
cdr3_nt: TGTGCCAGCAGTTACAGGGCCGGGAGCGATGAGCAGTTCTTC
cdr3_aa: CASSYRAGSDEQFF

v_call: TRBV9
clone_size: .
j_call: TRBJ2-1
d_call: .
cdr3_nt: TGTGCCAGCAGCGACAGCGGGCGGGGAGGGCAGTTCTTC
cdr3_aa: CASSDSGRGGQFF

v_call: TRBV7-9
clone_size: .
j_call: TRBJ2-3
d_call: .
cdr3_nt: TGTGCCTCACAACGGGTAACAGATACGCAGTATTTT
cdr3_aa: CASQRVTDTQYF

v_call: TRBV20-1
clone_size: few
j_call: TRBJ2-5
d_call: TRBD1
cdr3_nt: TGCAGTGCTACCCTGGGACAGGGAGGGGAGACCCAGTACTTC
cdr3_aa: CSATLGQGGETQYF

v_call: TRBV29-1
clone_size: few
j_call: TRBJ1-2
d_call: .
cdr3_nt: TGCAGCGTTACCAGGGCCCACCGGCACTATGGCTACACCTTC
cdr3_aa: CSVTRAHRHYGYTF

v_call: TRBV5-1
clone_size: few
j_call: TRBJ2-7
d_call: .
cdr3_nt: TGCGCCAGCAGCTTGGATGGGACTTTTGATTACGAGCAGTACTTC
cdr3_aa: CASSLDGTFDYEQYF

v_call: TRBV4-1
clone_size: .
j_call: TRBJ2-1
d_call: TRBD2
cdr3_nt: TGCGCCAGCAGCCAAATAGGGACTAGCGGGAGGAAGCAGAACAATGAGCAGTTCTTC
cdr3_aa: CASSQIGTSGRKQNNEQFF

v_call: TRBV20-1
clone_size: .
j_call: TRBJ2-5
d_call: TRBD1
cdr3_nt: TGCAGTGCTAGAGAGCCCGACAGGGGAACAGAGACCCAGTACTTC
cdr3_aa: CSAREPDRGTETQYF

v_call: TRBV7-9
clone_size: few
j_call: TRBJ2-7
d_call: .
cdr3_nt: TGTGCCAGCAGCTTAGATCCGGCGGGGGACAGCGAGCAGTACTTC
cdr3_aa: CASSLDPAGDSEQYF

v_call: TRBV20-1
clone_size: .
j_call: TRBJ2-5
d_call: .
cdr3_nt: TGCAGTGTTAGGGCCAGCCAAGAGACCCAGTACTTC
cdr3_aa: CSVRASQETQYF

v_call: TRBV12-3/TRBV12-4
clone_size: few
j_call: TRBJ2-1
d_call: TRBD2
cdr3_nt: TGTGCCAGCAGGTTAAAGACTAGCGGGGTTTTGAGTGTGAATGAGCAGTTCTTC
cdr3_aa: CASRLKTSGVLSVNEQFF

v_call: TRBV12-5
clone_size: few
j_call: TRBJ2-7
d_call: TRBD2
cdr3_nt: TGTGCTAGTGGTTTGGTACTAGTGGCGGGAGAGGGGGAGCAGTACTTC
cdr3_aa: CASGLVLVAGEGEQYF

v_call: TRBV6-6
clone_size: .
j_call: TRBJ1-5
d_call: .
cdr3_nt: TGTGCCAGCAAGCCAAATAGCAATCAGCCCCAGCATTTT
cdr3_aa: CASKPNSNQPQHF

v_call: TRBV4-3
clone_size: few
j_call: TRBJ2-5
d_call: .
cdr3_nt: TGCGCCAGCAGCCAAGAAGCGGCCAGAGGAGAGACCCAGTACTTC
cdr3_aa: CASSQEAARGETQYF

v_call: TRBV6-5
clone_size: few
j_call: TRBJ2-4
d_call: .
cdr3_nt: TGTGCTAGCAGTTACTCGGGGGGCCTAGCCAAAAACATTCAGTACTTC
cdr3_aa: CASSYSGGLAKNIQYF

v_call: TRBV9
clone_size: few
j_call: TRBJ1-2
d_call: .
cdr3_nt: TGTGCCAGCAGCGTAGAGGCAGGTCCTAACTATGGCTACACCTTC
cdr3_aa: CASSVEAGPNYGYTF

v_call: TRBV6-5
clone_size: .
j_call: TRBJ2-7
d_call: .
cdr3_nt: TGTGCCAGCAGAAGAACGGGCAGCTCCTACGAGCAGTACTTC
cdr3_aa: CASRRTGSSYEQYF